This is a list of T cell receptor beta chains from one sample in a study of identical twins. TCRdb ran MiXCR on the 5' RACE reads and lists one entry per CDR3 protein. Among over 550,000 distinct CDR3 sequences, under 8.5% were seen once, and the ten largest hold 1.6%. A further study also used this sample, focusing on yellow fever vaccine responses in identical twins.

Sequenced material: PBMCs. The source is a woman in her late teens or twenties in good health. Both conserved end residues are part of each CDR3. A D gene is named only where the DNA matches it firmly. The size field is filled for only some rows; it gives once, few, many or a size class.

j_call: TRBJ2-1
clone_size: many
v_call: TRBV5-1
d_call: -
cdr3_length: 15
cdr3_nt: TGCGCCAGCAGCTTGGGGGATTACCTACGGGATGAGCAGTTCTTC
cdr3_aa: CASSLGDYLRDEQFF

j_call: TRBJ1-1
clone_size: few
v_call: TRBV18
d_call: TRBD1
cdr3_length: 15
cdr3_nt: TGTGCCAGCTCACCCCCGACAGGGCCAAGCTCTGAAGCTTTCTTT
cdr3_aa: CASSPPTGPSSEAFF

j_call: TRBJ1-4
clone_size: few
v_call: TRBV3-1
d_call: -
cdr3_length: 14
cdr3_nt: TGTGCCAGCAGCCGAGCGGGGGCGGGAGAAAAACTGTTTTTT
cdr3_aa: CASSRAGAGEKLFF

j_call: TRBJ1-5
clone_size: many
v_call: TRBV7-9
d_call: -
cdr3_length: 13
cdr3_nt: TGTGCCAGCAGCCCATTGGACCAGTCGGCCCAGCATTTT
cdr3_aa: CASSPLDQSAQHF

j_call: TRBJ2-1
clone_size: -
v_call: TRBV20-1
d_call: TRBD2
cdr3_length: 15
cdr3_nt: TGCAGTGCTAGAATGCTAGCGGGAAAAAACAATGAGCAGTTCTTC
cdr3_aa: CSARMLAGKNNEQFF

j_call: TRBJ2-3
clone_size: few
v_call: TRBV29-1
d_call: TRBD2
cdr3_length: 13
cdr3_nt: TGCAGCGTTCAAGCGGGGGGGCCAGATACGCAGTATTTT
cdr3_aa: CSVQAGGPDTQYF

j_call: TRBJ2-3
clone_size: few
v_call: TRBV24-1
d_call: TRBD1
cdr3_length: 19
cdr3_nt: TGTGCCACCAGTGATCCGCGATCACGACAGGGGACTAGCACAGATACGCAGTATTTT
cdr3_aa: CATSDPRSRQGTSTDTQYF

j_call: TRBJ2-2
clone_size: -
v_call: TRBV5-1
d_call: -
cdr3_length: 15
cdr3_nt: TGCGCCAGCAGCCCTACATTACAGAACACCGGGGAGCTGTTTTTT
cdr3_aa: CASSPTLQNTGELFF

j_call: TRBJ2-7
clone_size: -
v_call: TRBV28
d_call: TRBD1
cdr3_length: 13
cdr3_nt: TGTGCCAGCAGTGGACAGGGACCCTACGAGCAGTACTTC
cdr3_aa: CASSGQGPYEQYF

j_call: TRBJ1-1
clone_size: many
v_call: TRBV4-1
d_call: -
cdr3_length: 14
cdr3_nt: TGCGCCAGCAGCCAAGATGTTGGGCCCACTGAAGCTTTCTTT
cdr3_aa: CASSQDVGPTEAFF

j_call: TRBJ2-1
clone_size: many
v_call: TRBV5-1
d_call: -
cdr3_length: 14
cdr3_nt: TGCGCCAGCAGCCCCTGGGACTCCTACAATGAGCAGTTCTTC
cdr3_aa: CASSPWDSYNEQFF

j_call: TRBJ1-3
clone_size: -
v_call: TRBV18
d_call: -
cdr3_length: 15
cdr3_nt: TGTGCCAGCTCACCGCGGCAGGACTCTGGAAACACCATATATTTT
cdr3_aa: CASSPRQDSGNTIYF

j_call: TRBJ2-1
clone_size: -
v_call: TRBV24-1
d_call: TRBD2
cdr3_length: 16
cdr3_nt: TGTGCCACCAGTGATCCTAGCGGGGGGGCCTTGGATGAGCAGTTCTTC
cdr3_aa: CATSDPSGGALDEQFF

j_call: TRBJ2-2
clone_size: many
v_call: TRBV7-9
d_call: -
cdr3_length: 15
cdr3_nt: TGTGCCAGCAGCTTAGGGACCACGAACACCGGGGAGCTGTTTTTT
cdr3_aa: CASSLGTTNTGELFF

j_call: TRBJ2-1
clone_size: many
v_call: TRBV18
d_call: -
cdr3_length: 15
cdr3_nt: TGTGCCAGCTCACCACCGGGAAAGTCCTACAATGAGCAGTTCTTC
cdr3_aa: CASSPPGKSYNEQFF

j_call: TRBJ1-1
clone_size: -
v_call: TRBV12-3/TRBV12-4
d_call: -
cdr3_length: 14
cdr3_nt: TGTGCCAGCAGTCCGTCCCCGGGTGGCACTGAAGCTTTCTTT
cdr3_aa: CASSPSPGGTEAFF

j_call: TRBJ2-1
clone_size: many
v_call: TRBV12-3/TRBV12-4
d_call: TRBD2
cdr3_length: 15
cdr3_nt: TGTGCCAGCAGGAGACTAGCGGGAGGGCTCGGTGAGCAGTTCTTC
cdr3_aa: CASRRLAGGLGEQFF

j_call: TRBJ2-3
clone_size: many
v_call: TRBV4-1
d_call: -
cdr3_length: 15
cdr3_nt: TGCGCCAGCAGCCAAGATGTCGGGGGATCAGATACGCAGTATTTT
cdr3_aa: CASSQDVGGSDTQYF

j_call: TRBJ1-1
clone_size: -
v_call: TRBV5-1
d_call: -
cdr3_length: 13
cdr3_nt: TGCGCCAGCAGCTACCGACCCAACACTGAAGCTTTCTTT
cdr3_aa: CASSYRPNTEAFF

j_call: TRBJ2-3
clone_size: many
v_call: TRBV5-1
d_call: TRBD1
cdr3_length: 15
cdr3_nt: TGCGCCAGCAGCCCCCGGACAGGGGGAGGAGATACGCAGTATTTT
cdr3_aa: CASSPRTGGGDTQYF

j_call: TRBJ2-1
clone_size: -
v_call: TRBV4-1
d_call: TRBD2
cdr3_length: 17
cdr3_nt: TGCGCCAGCAGCCAAGAATCGGCGGGCGGGAGTATGAATGAGCAGTTCTTC
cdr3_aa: CASSQESAGGSMNEQFF

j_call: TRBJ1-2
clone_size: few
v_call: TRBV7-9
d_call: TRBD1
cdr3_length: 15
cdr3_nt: TGTGCCAGCAGCTCGCCCGGACAGGGTTTGGGTGGCTACACCTTC
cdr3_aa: CASSSPGQGLGGYTF

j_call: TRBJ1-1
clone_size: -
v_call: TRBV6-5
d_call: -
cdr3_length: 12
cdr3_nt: TGTGCCAGCAGTTCAGTGGGGGTGGAAGCTTTCTTT
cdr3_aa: CASSSVGVEAFF

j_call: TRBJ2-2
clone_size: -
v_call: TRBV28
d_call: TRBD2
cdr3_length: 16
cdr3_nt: TGTGCCAGTCAGATAAGTGGTAGCGGGGACACCGGGGAGCTGTTTTTT
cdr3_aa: CASQISGSGDTGELFF

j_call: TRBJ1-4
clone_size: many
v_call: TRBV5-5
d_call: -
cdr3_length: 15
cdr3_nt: TGTGCCAGCAGCTTCCGTGCGGGGGGGAATGAAAAACTGTTTTTT
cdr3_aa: CASSFRAGGNEKLFF

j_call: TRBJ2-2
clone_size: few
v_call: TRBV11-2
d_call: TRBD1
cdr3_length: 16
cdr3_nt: TGTGCCAGCAGCTTAGTCAGGGGGACGAACACCGGGGAGCTGTTTTTT
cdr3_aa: CASSLVRGTNTGELFF

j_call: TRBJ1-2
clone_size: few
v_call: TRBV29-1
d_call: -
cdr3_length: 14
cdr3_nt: TGCAGCGTCGACTCACGGCCGACTAACTATGGCTACACCTTC
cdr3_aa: CSVDSRPTNYGYTF

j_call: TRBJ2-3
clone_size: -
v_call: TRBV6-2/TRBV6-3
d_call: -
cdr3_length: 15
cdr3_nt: TGTGCCAGCAGTTTCGGGACTCAGAACACAGATACGCAGTATTTT
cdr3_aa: CASSFGTQNTDTQYF

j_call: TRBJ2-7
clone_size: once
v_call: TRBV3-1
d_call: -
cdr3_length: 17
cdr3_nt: TGTGCCAGCAGCCAAGTTAATGTCTTCACTAACACCTACGAGCAGTACTTC
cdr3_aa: CASSQVNVFTNTYEQYF

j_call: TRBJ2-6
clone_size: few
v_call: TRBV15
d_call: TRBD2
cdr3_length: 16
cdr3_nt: TGTGCCACCAGCAGGGGACTAGCGTATGGGGCCAACGTCCTGACTTTC
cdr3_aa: CATSRGLAYGANVLTF

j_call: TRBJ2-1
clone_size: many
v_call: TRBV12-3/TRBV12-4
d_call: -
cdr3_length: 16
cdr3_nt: TGTGCCAGCAGTGACTTGGGGGGCGGATGGTACAATGAGCAGTTCTTC
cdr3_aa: CASSDLGGGWYNEQFF

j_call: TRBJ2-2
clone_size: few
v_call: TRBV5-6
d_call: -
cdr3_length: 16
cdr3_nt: TGTGCCAGCAGCTTGTTCACGGCCGCGAACACCGGGGAGCTGTTTTTT
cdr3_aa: CASSLFTAANTGELFF

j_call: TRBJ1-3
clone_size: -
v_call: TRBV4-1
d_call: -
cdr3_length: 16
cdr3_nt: TGCGCCAGCAGCCAAGAGTTCCTGACCTCTGGAAACACCATATATTTT
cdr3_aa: CASSQEFLTSGNTIYF

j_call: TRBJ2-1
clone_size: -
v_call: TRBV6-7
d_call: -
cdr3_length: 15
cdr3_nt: TGTGACAGCATTAAAGGCAGGGGTATTTACAATGAGCAGTTCTTC
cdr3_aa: CDSIKGRGIYNEQFF

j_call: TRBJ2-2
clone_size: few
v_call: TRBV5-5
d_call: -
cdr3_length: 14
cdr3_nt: TGTGCCAGCAGCTTGATAGGAGTTGCCGGGGAGCTGTTTTTT
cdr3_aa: CASSLIGVAGELFF

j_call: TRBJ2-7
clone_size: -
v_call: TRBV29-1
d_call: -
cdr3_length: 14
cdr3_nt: TGCAGCGTTGAAGATCCACAGAGTCCCTACGAGCAGTACTTC
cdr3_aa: CSVEDPQSPYEQYF

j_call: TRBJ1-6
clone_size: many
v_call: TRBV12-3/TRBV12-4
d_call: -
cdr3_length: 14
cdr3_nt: TGTGCCAGCAGGGACTACTCCTATAATTCACCCCTCCACTTT
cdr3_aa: CASRDYSYNSPLHF

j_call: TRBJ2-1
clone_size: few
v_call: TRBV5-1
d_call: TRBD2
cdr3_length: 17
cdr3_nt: TGCGCCAGCAGCAACCCCGGACTAGCGATAACCCACAATGAGCAGTTCTTC
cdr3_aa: CASSNPGLAITHNEQFF

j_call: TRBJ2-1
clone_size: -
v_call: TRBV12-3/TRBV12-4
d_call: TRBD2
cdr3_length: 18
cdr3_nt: TGTGCCTGCAGTCCAGGACTAGCGGGAGGGCCTGGGTACAATGAGCAGTTCTTC
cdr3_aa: CACSPGLAGGPGYNEQFF

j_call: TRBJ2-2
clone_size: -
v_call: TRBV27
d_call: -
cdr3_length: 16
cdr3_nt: TGTGCCAGCAGTTTAGGGCTAGTAACGGGGACCGGGGAGCTGTTTTTT
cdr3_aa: CASSLGLVTGTGELFF

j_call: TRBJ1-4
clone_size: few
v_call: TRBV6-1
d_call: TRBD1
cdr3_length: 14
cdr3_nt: TGTGCCAGCAGTGTAATGGACAGGGGTGAAAAACTGTTTTTT
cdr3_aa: CASSVMDRGEKLFF

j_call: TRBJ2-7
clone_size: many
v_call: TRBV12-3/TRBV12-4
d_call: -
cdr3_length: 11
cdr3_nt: TGTGCCAGCGGGTTCTCCTACGAGCAGTACTTC
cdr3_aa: CASGFSYEQYF

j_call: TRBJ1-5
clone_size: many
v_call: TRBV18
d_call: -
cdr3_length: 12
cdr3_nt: TGTGCCAGCTCCTCGGTTGGGCAGCCCCAGCATTTT
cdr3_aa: CASSSVGQPQHF

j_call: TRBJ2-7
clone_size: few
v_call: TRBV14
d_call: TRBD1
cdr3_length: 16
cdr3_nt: TGTGCCAGCAGCCAGGGGACCGGGACAGAAAACTACGAGCAGTACTTC
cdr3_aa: CASSQGTGTENYEQYF

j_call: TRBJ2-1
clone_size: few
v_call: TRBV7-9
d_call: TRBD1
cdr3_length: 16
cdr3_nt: TGTGCCAGCAGCTTAGGAGGGACAGGGGTTACGGGTGAGCAGTTCTTC
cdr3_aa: CASSLGGTGVTGEQFF

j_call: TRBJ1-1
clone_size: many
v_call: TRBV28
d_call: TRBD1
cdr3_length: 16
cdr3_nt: TGTGCCAGCAGTTCCCCCGGGACAGGGCTGAACACTGAAGCTTTCTTT
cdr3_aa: CASSSPGTGLNTEAFF

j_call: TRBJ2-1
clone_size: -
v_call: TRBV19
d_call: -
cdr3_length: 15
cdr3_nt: TGTGCCAGTACCCCAGCGGTCTCACCTTACAATGAGCAGTTCTTC
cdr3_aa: CASTPAVSPYNEQFF

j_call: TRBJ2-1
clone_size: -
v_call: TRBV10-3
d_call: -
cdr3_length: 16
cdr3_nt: TGTGCCATCAGTGACCCTCGGGGGCGGAATGGCAATGAGCAGTTCTTC
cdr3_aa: CAISDPRGRNGNEQFF

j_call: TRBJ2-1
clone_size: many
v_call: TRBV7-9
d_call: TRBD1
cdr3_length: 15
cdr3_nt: TGTGCCAGCACCACGGACAGGGGCTCCCTCCATGAGCAGTTCTTC
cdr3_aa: CASTTDRGSLHEQFF